One sample yielded the 15 T cell receptor beta chains listed below, sequenced in a study of blood T cell repertoires in COVID-19. Method: immunoSEQ multiplex PCR; TCRdb's copy keeps in-frame clones and lacks some. The sample lists 170,000 or so clones; more than 70% were seen once. Material: PBMCs or T cells enriched from blood (not recorded which). The source of these receptors is a man aged 40-55 years who had recovered from COVID-19.

This CDR3 is CASSYPRENGELFF. The CDR3 nucleotides read TGTGCCAGCAGCTACCCCAGGGAAAACGGGGAGCTGTTTTTT. The chain employs TRBV7-2 and TRBJ2-2; D might be TRBD1 (5 bases). The CDR3 covers 14 residues. Trimming shortened V by 4 bases and J by 7 bases, and 13 bases separated the two germline ends. Germline CDR1 and CDR2: SGHTA and FQGNSA.

This clone has only one observation. V is TRBV25-1 and J is TRBJ1-5; the D is unclear. The CDR3 has 12 residues. V was shortened by 6 bases and J by 7 bases, with 10 bases between the two germline ends. In germline, CDR1 is MGHDK, CDR2 SYGVNS. Here the CDR3 DNA reads TGTGCCAGCAGGGAGGGAGGACAGCCCCAGCATTTT. It is translated as CASREGGQPQHF.

This clone was counted once. The chain recombines TRBV5-8 with TRBJ1-3; 7 bases fit TRBD1. Germline CDR1 SGHTS, CDR2 YDEGEE. The J segment lost 4 bases and the V segment lost 0 bases, leaving 4 bases of the junction unmatched. This CDR3 has 15 amino acids. CDR3 residues: CASSLGGGVGNTIYF. CDR3 nucleotide sequence: TGTGCCAGCAGCTTGGGAGGGGGCGTCGGAAACACCATATATTTT.

The CDR3 region is CASSEGSRNTIYF. Written as DNA, the CDR3 is TGTGCCAGTTCGGAGGGTTCTAGAAACACCATATATTTT. The genes are TRBV19 and TRBJ1-3; no clear D. V lost 8 bases and J lost 5, with 13 bases in between. Germline values: CDR1 LNHDA, CDR2 SQIVND (reference sequence). The CDR3 extends over 13 amino acids.

The genes are TRBV15 and TRBJ1-2; no definite D call. There are 12 residues in the CDR3. CDR1 is LNHNV, CDR2 YYDKDF, per germline (reference sequence). V was cut by 5 bases and J by 5 bases, with 9 bases left in between. DNA for the CDR3: TGTGCCACCAGCCTTACAAATTATGGCTACACCTTC. Protein: CATSLTNYGYTF.

The chain is built from TRBV11-2 and TRBJ1-2; 7 bases fit TRBD1. Germline CDR1 SGHAT, CDR2 FQNNGV. The V gene end was trimmed by 8 bases and the J gene end by 3 bases; junction bases not matched to a gene: 9. CDR3 length: 14 residues. CDR3 bases: TGTGCCAGCGGAACTAATACAGGGGACTATGGCTACACCTTC. Translating gives CASGTNTGDYGYTF.

This clone was counted a single time. V usage is TRBV5-1 and J usage is TRBJ2-1; no clear D gene. Germline V gene sequence: CDR1 SGHRS, CDR2 YFSETQ. The CDR3 length is 12 residues. The V end lost 4 bases, the J end lost 6 bases, and 8 bases lay between the germline ends. The CDR3: CASSQYPNEQFF. In nucleotides, the CDR3 is TGCGCCAGCAGCCAGTACCCCAATGAGCAGTTCTTC.

The chain has TRBV6-5 and TRBJ1-5, with TRBD1 matching over 9 bases. CDR3 length: 14 amino acids. Germline lookup yields CDR1 MNHEY and CDR2 SVGAGI. The V segment lost 5 bases and the J segment 7 bases; nucleotides outside the gene matches: 6. CDR3 DNA: TGTGCCAGCAGTCCCGACAGGGGGAACCAGCCCCAGCATTTT. This gives the protein CASSPDRGNQPQHF.

This chain connects TRBV5-4 to TRBJ2-1; D remains ambiguous. Trimming took 4 bases from V and 2 from J, leaving 7 bases between them. CDR1 is SGHNT, CDR2 YYREEE, per germline (reference sequence). The CDR3 covers 13 residues. CDR3 region: CASSQEAYNEQFF. For the CDR3, the DNA is TGTGCCAGCAGCCAGGAAGCCTACAATGAGCAGTTCTTC.

J is TRBJ2-5 and V is TRBV3-1 (or the pseudogene TRBV3-2), with 10 bases lining up with TRBD1. Germline CDR1 LGHDT, CDR2 YNNKEL (reference sequence). The junction had 12 bases not matched to a gene; V was cut back by 2 bases and J by 0 bases. The CDR3 is made up of 19 amino acids. In nucleotides, the CDR3 is TGTGCCAGCAGCCAAAGAAGACAGGGGGCCCCGAAGTACCAAGAGACCCAGTACTTC. It encodes CASSQRRQGAPKYQETQYF.

This rearrangement joins TRBV4-1 to TRBJ1-4, with 8 bases fitting TRBD1. The trim removed 0 bases at V and 8 bases at J, leaving 8 bases unmatched. The CDR3 contains 16 residues. Germline assignment: CDR1 MGHRA and CDR2 YSYEKL. The CDR3 protein is CASSQEVGQVREKLFF. The CDR3 nucleotides are TGCGCCAGCAGCCAAGAGGTGGGACAGGTACGAGAAAAACTGTTTTTT.

V gene TRBV28 combines with J gene TRBJ2-7; TRBD2 matches at 10 bases. CDR1 is MDHEN and CDR2 is SYDVKM in the germline V gene. CDR3 length: 15 amino acids. V lost 5 bases and J lost 2; bases outside the gene matches: 6. The CDR3 loop is CASSTRLAGAYEQYF. In nucleotides, the CDR3 is TGTGCCAGCAGTACCAGACTAGCGGGCGCCTACGAGCAGTACTTC.

The chain employs TRBV11-2 and TRBJ1-1; D gene ambiguous. Germline V gene data show CDR1 as SGHAT and CDR2 as FQNNGV. V was trimmed by 5 bases and J by 0 bases, leaving 10 bases between them. This CDR3 has 14 residues. The DNA of the CDR3 is TGTGCCAGCAGCCCCCCGGTGGTGAACACTGAAGCTTTCTTT. As protein: CASSPPVVNTEAFF.

V gene TRBV5-1 combines with J gene TRBJ2-1; TRBD2 is a possible D gene (6 bases). CDR1 SGHRS and CDR2 YFSETQ come from the germline V gene. V lost 4 bases and J 2 bases, leaving 13 bases between the germline ends. CDR3 size: 15 residues. The CDR3: CASSGGTGAYNEQFF. CDR3 sequence (DNA): TGCGCCAGCAGCGGTGGGACGGGGGCCTACAATGAGCAGTTCTTC.

This clone was seen once. V usage is TRBV28 and J usage is TRBJ1-5; 12 positions agree with TRBD1. The ends lost 3 bases at V and 0 bases at J; junction bases unmatched: 6. This CDR3 has 18 amino acids. Germline-derived CDR1 and CDR2 are MDHEN and SYDVKM. The CDR3 DNA reads TGTGCCAGCAGTTTTGGGACAGGGGGCTTTAATAGCAATCAGCCCCAGCATTTT. Its translation: CASSFGTGGFNSNQPQHF.